The clone carrying this TCR beta chain showed up many times. Its antigen remains unidentified. This sample is drawn from a study of T cells in Graves' hyperthyroidism and ophthalmopathy. Regarding the study as a whole: Appearing also in blood were most of the thyroid clonotypes expanded above 0.001. Ophthalmopathy prediction by the model preceded onset by a median roughly 6 months.

The CDR3 runs 12 residues. Germline CDR1 and CDR2: SGHRS and YFSETQ. V lost 7 bases, J lost 5 bases, and 9 bases lay in between. It was uncontrolled infection, other autoimmune disease, pregnancy or lactation that excluded patients. In making diagnoses, clinical symptoms, serum thyroxine and TRAb, thyroid ultrasound and orbital computed tomography were all used. The investigators amplified TCR beta CDR3 regions from RNA transcripts. Carried out on the TCR CDR3, a first-round RT-PCR used the HTBI primer set. TCRdb re-analysed the multiplex PCR reads in MiXCR, keeping a single row per CDR3 protein. The sample contains more than 500,000 distinct CDR3 sequences, under 60% of which appear only once.

The sample taken for sequencing was peripheral blood or thyroid tissue (not recorded which). This receptor was taken from an adult woman with Graves' disease, either hyperthyroidism or ophthalmopathy (not recorded which). V usage is TRBV5-1 and J usage is TRBJ2-2; no firm D call. The CDR3 nucleotides are TGCGCCAGCGGGTCGAGTACCGGGGAGCTGTTTTTT. Translated, it gives CASGSSTGELFF.